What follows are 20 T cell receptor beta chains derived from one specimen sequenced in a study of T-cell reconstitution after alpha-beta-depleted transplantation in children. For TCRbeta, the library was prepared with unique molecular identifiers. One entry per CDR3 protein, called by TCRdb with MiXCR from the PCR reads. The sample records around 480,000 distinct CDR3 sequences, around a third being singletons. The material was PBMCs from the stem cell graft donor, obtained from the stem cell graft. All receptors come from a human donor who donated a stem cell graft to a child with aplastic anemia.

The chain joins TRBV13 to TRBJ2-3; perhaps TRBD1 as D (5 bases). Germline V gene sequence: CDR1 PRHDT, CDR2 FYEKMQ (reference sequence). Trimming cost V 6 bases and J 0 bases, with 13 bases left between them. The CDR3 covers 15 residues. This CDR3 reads CASRLWTYSTDTQYF. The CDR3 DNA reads TGTGCCAGCAGACTTTGGACATATAGCACAGATACGCAGTATTTT.

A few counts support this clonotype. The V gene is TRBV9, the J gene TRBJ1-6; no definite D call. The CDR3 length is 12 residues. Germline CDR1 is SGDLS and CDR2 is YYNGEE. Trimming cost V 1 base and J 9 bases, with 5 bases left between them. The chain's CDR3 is CASSVLGSPLHF. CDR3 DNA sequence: TGTGCCAGCAGCGTACTTGGTTCACCCCTCCACTTT. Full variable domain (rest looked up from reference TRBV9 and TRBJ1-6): DSGVTQTPKHLITATGQRVTLRCSPRSGDLSVYWYQQSLDQGLQFLIQYYNGEERAKGNILERFSAQQFPDLHSELNLSSLELGDSALYFCASSVLGSPLHFGNGTRLTVT.

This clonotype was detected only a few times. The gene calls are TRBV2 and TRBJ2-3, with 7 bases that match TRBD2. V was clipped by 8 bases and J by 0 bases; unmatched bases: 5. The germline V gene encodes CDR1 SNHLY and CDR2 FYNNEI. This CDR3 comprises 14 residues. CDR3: CASGGLLSTDTQYF. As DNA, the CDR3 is TGTGCCAGCGGGGGACTACTGAGCACAGATACGCAGTATTTT. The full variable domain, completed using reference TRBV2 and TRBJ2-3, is EPEVTQTPSHQVTQMGQEVILRCVPISNHLYFYWYRQILGQKVEFLVSFYNNEISEKSEIFDDQFSVERPDGSNFTLKIRSTKLEDSAMYFCASGGLLSTDTQYFGPGTRLTVL.

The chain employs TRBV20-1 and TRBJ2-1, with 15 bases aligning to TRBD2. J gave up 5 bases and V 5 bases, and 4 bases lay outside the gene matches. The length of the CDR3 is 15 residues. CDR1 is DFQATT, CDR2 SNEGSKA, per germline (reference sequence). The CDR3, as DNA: TGCAGTGCTCGGACTAGCGGGAGGGCCGACAATGAGCAGTTCTTC. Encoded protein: CSARTSGRADNEQFF.

CDR3 coding DNA: TGTGCCTGGAATTTAGGTCAAGAGACCCAGTACTTC. It yields the protein CAWNLGQETQYF. J is TRBJ2-5 and V is TRBV30; the D is unclear. Trimming shortened V by 4 bases and J by 2 bases, and 8 bases separated the two germline ends. The CDR3 is 12 residues long. Germline-derived CDR1 and CDR2 are GTSNPN and SVGIG (reference sequence).

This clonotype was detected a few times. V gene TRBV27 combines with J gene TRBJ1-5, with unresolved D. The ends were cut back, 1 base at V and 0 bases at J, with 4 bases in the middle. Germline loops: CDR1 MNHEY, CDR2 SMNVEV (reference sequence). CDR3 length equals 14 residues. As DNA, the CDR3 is TGTGCCAGCAGTTTATTGCGTAGCAATCAGCCCCAGCATTTT. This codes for CASSLLRSNQPQHF.

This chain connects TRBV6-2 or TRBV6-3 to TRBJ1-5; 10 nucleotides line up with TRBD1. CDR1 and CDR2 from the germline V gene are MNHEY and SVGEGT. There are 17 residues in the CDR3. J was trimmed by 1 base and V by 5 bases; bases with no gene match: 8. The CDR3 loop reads CASSRLGTGASNQPQHF. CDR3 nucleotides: TGTGCCAGCAGTAGACTCGGGACAGGGGCCAGCAATCAGCCCCAGCATTTT.

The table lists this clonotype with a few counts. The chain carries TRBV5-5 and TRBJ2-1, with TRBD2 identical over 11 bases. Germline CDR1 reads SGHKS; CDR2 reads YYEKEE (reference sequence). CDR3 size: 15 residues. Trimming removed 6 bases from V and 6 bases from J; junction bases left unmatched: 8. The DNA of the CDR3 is TGTGCCAGCACCCCTAGCGGGAGGCCCCTCAATGAGCAGTTCTTC. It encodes CASTPSGRPLNEQFF.

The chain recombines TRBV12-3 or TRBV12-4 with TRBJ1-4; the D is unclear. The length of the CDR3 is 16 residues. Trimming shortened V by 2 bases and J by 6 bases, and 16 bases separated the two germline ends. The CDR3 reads CASSLYPGGGDEKLFF. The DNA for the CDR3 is TGTGCCAGCAGTTTATATCCGGGCGGTGGGGATGAAAAACTGTTTTTT.

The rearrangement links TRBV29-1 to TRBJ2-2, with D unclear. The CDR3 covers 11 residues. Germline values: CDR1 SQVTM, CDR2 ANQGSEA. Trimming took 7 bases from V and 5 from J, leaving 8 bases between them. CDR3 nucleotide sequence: TGCAGCGCCGGGTGGACCGGGGAGCTGTTTTTT. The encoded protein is CSAGWTGELFF.

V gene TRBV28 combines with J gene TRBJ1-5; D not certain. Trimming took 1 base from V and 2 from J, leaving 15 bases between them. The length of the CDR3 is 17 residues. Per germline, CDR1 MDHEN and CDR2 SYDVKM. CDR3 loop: CASSLFQGNSRNQPQHF. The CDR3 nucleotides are TGTGCCAGCAGTTTATTTCAAGGGAACAGTCGCAATCAGCCCCAGCATTTT.

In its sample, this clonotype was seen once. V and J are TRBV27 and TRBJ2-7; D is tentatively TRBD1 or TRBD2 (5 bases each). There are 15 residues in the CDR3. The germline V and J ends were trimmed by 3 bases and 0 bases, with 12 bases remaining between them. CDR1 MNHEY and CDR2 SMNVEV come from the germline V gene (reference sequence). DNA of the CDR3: TGTGCCAGCAGTTTGAGGGGATTCAGCTCCTACGAGCAGTACTTC. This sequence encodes CASSLRGFSSYEQYF.

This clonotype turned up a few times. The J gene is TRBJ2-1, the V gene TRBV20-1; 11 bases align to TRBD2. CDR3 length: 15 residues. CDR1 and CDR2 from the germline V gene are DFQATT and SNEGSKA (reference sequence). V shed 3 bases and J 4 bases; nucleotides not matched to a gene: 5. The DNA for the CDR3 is TGCAGTGCTAGTACACTAGCGGGAGCGTACAATGAGCAGTTCTTC. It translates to CSASTLAGAYNEQFF.

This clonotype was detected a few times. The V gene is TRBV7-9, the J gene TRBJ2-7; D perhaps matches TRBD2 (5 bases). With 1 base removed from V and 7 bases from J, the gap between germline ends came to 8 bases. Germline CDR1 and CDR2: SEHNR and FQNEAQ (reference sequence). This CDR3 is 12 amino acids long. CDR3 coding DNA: TGTGCCAGCAGCTTAGACGAGGGAGAGCAGTACGTC. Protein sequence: CASSLDEGEQYV.

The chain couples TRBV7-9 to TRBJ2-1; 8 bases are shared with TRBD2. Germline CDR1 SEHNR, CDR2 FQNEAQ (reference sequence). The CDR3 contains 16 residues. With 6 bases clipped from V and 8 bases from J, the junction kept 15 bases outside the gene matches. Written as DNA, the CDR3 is TGTGCCAGCAGGTCCGAAGCGGGGACTAGTAAGGATGAGCAGTTCTTC. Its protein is CASRSEAGTSKDEQFF.

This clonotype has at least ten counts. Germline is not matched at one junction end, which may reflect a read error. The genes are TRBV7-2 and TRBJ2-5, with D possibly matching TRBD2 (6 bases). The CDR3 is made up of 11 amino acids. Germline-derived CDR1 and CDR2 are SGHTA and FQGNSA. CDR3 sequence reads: CASSSRRGLDF. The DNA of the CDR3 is TGTGCCAGCAGCTCTCGACGGGGGTTAGATTTC.

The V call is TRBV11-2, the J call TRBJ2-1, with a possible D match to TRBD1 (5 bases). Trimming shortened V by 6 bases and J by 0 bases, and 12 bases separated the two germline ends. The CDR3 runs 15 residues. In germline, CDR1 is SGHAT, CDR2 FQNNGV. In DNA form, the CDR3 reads TGTGCCAGCAGACGCACAGGTAGCTCCTACAATGAGCAGTTCTTC. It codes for CASRRTGSSYNEQFF.

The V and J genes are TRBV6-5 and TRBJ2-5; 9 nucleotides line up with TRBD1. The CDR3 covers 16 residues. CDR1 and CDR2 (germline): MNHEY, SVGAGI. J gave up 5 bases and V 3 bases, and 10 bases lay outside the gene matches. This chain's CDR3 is CASSYHGTGLRETQYF. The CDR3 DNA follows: TGTGCCAGCAGTTATCACGGGACAGGGTTGAGGGAGACCCAGTACTTC.

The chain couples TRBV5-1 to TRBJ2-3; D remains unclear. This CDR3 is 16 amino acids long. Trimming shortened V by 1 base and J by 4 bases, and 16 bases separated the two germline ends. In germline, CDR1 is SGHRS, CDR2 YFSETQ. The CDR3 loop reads CASSLRPPNGADTQYF. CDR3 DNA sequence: TGCGCCAGCAGCTTGAGACCACCCAATGGGGCAGATACGCAGTATTTT.

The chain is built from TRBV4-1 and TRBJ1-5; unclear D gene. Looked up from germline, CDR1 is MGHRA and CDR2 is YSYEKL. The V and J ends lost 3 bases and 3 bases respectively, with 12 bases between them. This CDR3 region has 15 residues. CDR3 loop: CASSHNEGDNQPQHF. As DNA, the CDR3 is TGCGCCAGCAGCCATAATGAAGGAGACAATCAGCCCCAGCATTTT.